Included here is one T cell receptor (beta chain) sequence, with context. Its antigen specificity is not known. No base-level quality is on record; no much larger clone is a single base apart. Genomic DNA was isolated from the sorted cells so that the TCRbeta CDR3 region could be sequenced. The immunoSEQ Assay was used to sequence the TCRbeta CDR3 regions. Sourced from immuneACCESS, this table was stored by TCRdb with only in-frame sequences that have V and J called. A share of the clones is absent; for the studies checked, an unresolved V gene accounts for under half, and the remainder has no known explanation. For this sample the table gives about 98,000 clones, of which approximately 93% were detected only once. The biggest ten clones account for roughly 0.26% of the sample. This entry comes from a study of OX40 agonist ivuxolimab in advanced cancers. Some background on the complete study: Ivuxolimab was an agonistic, fully human IgG2 monoclonal antibody directed against OX40 (CD134), a costimulatory receptor. In the dose-escalation cohort, 75% to 85% of patients were male, and the mean age was 60 years with a range of roughly 23 to 79. The monotherapy dose-escalation portion (N ≈ 52 patients) of the phase I ivuxolimab trial is reported in the paper. Peripheral TCRbeta sequencing was intended to test whether TCR sequence diversity was altered and clonal T-cell expansion was caused by ivuxolimab. Among the roughly 52 dose-escalation patients, about 20 had hepatocellular carcinoma, 15 or so melanoma, 9 renal cell carcinoma and 9 head and neck cancer. Intravenous ivuxolimab was administered to patients every 2 weeks at six dose levels: 0.01, 0.1, 0.3, 1.5, 3 and 10 mg/kg. Three dose-escalation patients achieved partial responses, one with hepatocellular carcinoma and two with cutaneous melanoma. Patients were allowed to have had prior anti-PD-1, anti-PD-L1 or anti-CTLA-4 therapy, and approximately 40% of the dose-escalation patients had previously received checkpoint inhibitors.

What the work shows at the level of the full study, not this receptor alone: In the 0.1-3.0 mg/kg groups, partial responders were among the patients with the lowest normalized peripheral clonal expansion, particularly in CD8+ T cells. After ivuxolimab, expanded clones were on average more numerous among CD8+ T cells than among CD4+ T cells. The antigen specificity of the peripheral T cells that underwent clonal expansion was not determined. At doses of 0.1 to 3.0 mg/kg, clonal expansion of both CD4+ and CD8+ blood T cells was observed from baseline to week 6. Low levels of normalized T-cell clonal expansion were also seen in some patients who did not respond.

The trial excluded patients who had a history of autoimmune disease or who were on systemic immunosuppression. Peripheral blood for TCR sequencing was collected from all dose cohorts at baseline, on cycle 4 day 1, and on cycle 7 day 1. Samples were obtained from an open-label, multicenter, first-in-human phase I dose-escalation trial of ivuxolimab. Adults with locally advanced or metastatic melanoma, renal cell, hepatocellular, or head and neck squamous cell carcinoma were enrolled in the trial. Before TCR sequencing, CD4+ T cells and CD8+ T cells from peripheral blood were sorted into separate populations. Trimmed from V: 6 bases; trimmed from J: 4 bases; junction bases lacking a gene match: 10. Per the germline V gene, SGDLS is the CDR1 and YYNGEE is the CDR2. The CDR3 covers 16 residues, taking in both the cysteine and the phenylalanine. Only the CDR3 region is kept as DNA, spanning 48 bases read in frame from base 1.

This receptor chain uses TRBV9 and TRBJ2-1; the junction holds 10 bases that match TRBD2. Sample: CD4+ or CD8+ T cells sorted from blood, taken in a trial of the OX40 agonist ivuxolimab. The clonotype comes from an adult with an advanced solid tumor such as melanoma, head and neck, liver or kidney cancer. The base sequence is TGTGCCAGCATCGACCCGGGACTAGCGCAGTACAATGAGCAGTTCTTC. This codes for CASIDPGLAQYNEQFF.